This T cell receptor (beta chain) was recorded in a study of blood T cell repertoires in COVID-19. Across the whole study: Specimens from acute and convalescent COVID-19 originated in the United States, Italy and Spain. T cells, B-cell-depleted T cells, or PBMCs supplied cDNA or gDNA.

The CDR3 is 18 residues long. Germline V gives CDR1 KGHDR, CDR2 SFDVKD. Trimming removed 3 bases from V and 9 bases from J; junction bases left unmatched: 19. Original analysis: Reference gene primers were amplified, and this amplification served to estimate nucleated cell counts. Sequencing was performed with immunoSEQ multiplex PCR; in TCRdb, only in-frame clones are kept and a portion is missing. For V, J and clone size, that table is used; D and trimming come from the DNA. This table holds some 45,000 clones, approximately 80% found once. The sequence came from a man between 65 and 85 years old with active or convalescent COVID-19. The specimen was peripheral blood. The genes are TRBV24-1 and TRBJ2-1, with TRBD1 matching 7 bases. In nucleotides, the CDR3 is TGTGCCACCAGTGATGTATTCACCGGGACAGTCCACGTATCTGAGCAGTTCTTC. Its protein is CATSDVFTGTVHVSEQFF.